Listed below are T cell receptor beta chains from one sample, sequenced in a study of blood T cells in healthy people across ages. One entry per CDR3 protein results from TCRdb running MiXCR on the 5' RACE reads. The sample yields about 1.1 million distinct CDR3 sequences, 30% to 40% seen once. Sequenced: blood. Receptors were obtained from a young man in good health. Both conserved end residues are part of each CDR3. A D gene is named only where the DNA matches it firmly. For some rows the clone size is stated as once, few or many, or as a class when expanded; others skip it.

clone_size j_call d_call v_call cdr3_nt cdr3_aa
NA TRBJ1-2 NA TRBV5-1 TGCGCCAGCAGCCCGGAGGGCGGAACTCACTATGGCTACACCTTC CASSPEGGTHYGYTF
NA TRBJ1-5 NA TRBV4-1 TGCGCCAGCAGCCAACCCCCGTTGAGGGGCGATCAGCCCCAGCATTTT CASSQPPLRGDQPQHF
NA TRBJ2-7 TRBD1 TRBV29-1 TGCAGCGTCGGAGGGGGACAGGGAGACAACGAGCAGTACTTC CSVGGGQGDNEQYF
NA TRBJ1-1 NA TRBV7-9 TGTGCCAGCAGCTTGCCGGGGAATGTAGTAACTGAAGCTTTCTTT CASSLPGNVVTEAFF
NA TRBJ2-1 TRBD2 TRBV20-1 TGCAGTGCTAGCCCCGGGACTAGCCCCTACAATGAGCAGTTCTTC CSASPGTSPYNEQFF
few TRBJ2-2 NA TRBV7-9 TGTGCCAGCAGCCCCTCCCTAGGTAGCGCGGTTACCGGGGAGCTGTTTTTT CASSPSLGSAVTGELFF
once TRBJ1-6 NA TRBV18 TGTGCCAGCTCACCCAACGGCGGTAATTCACCCCTCCACTTT CASSPNGGNSPLHF
NA TRBJ1-4 NA TRBV11-2 TGTGCCAGCAGCAGCAGGGAAGGGGCAAATGAAAAACTGTTTTTT CASSSREGANEKLFF
NA TRBJ1-5 NA TRBV13 TGTGCCAGCAGCTTAGAGGGGTCAGGGGGCAATCAGCCCCAGCATTTT CASSLEGSGGNQPQHF
NA TRBJ2-1 TRBD2 TRBV7-2 TGTGCCAGCAGCTTAGGTCTAGCGGGAGCGGAGCAGTTCTTC CASSLGLAGAEQFF
NA TRBJ2-3 NA TRBV5-1 TGCGCCAGCAGCCCGTCACTCACAGATACGCAGTATTTT CASSPSLTDTQYF
NA TRBJ1-6 NA TRBV4-1 TGCGCCAGCAGCCCCAAAGCCCCACCGGGGATTTCTAATTCACCCCTCCACTTT CASSPKAPPGISNSPLHF
few TRBJ1-1 NA TRBV20-1 TGCAGTGCTAGAGACAGGCTGGACACTGAAGCTTTCTTT CSARDRLDTEAFF
few TRBJ2-1 NA TRBV4-1 TGCGCCAGTAGCCAAGAAACAGGACGGCCACCGAATGAGCAGTTCTTC CASSQETGRPPNEQFF
once TRBJ2-1 NA TRBV6-5 TGTGCCAGCACCCAAGGGCTTTACAGCGAGCAGTTCTTC CASTQGLYSEQFF
NA TRBJ1-1 NA TRBV6-5 TGTGCCAGCAGTTACTCGAGTCGAAACACTGAAGCTTTCTTT CASSYSSRNTEAFF
NA TRBJ1-6 NA TRBV9 TGTGCCGGCAGCCTCGACAGCCCACCCCTCCACTTT CAGSLDSPPLHF
few TRBJ1-1 NA TRBV6-5 TGTGCCAGCACCCCGCTTTTGGGGACTGAAGCTTTCTTT CASTPLLGTEAFF
few TRBJ1-2 NA TRBV4-3 TGCGCCAGCAGCCAAGTCCTAGGGAATGGCTACACCTTC CASSQVLGNGYTF
NA TRBJ2-1 TRBD1 TRBV18 TGTGCCAGCTCACCACCAAGGACAGGGGATGAGCAGTTCTTC CASSPPRTGDEQFF
NA TRBJ2-3 TRBD1 TRBV28 TGTGCCCTCGGCGACAGGGATCGAGATACGCAGTATTTT CALGDRDRDTQYF
few TRBJ1-5 NA TRBV27 TGTGCCAGCAGCTCAATCCCCTATAGCAATCAGCCCCAGCATTTT CASSSIPYSNQPQHF
NA TRBJ1-1 NA TRBV25-1 TGTGCCAGCAGTGATTCGGCTTTGTACTCTGAAGCTTTCTTT CASSDSALYSEAFF
many TRBJ2-5 NA TRBV12-3/TRBV12-4 TGTGCCAGCAGCCCTACCGGGGTGGAGACCCAGTACTTC CASSPTGVETQYF
few TRBJ1-1 NA TRBV20-1 TGCAGTGCCACAAATTACATGAACACTGAAGCTTTCTTT CSATNYMNTEAFF
many TRBJ1-4 NA TRBV6-5 TGTGCCAGCAGCCCAAGCGGTGGATTTAACGAAAAACTGTTTTTT CASSPSGGFNEKLFF
few TRBJ2-1 NA TRBV7-3 TGTGCCAGCAGCCGTAGCTTTTTTGAGTTCTTC CASSRSFFEFF
few TRBJ1-5 TRBD1 TRBV6-2/TRBV6-3 TGTGCCAGCAGTTACACTATCGGACAGGGAGGTCAGCCCCAGCATTTT CASSYTIGQGGQPQHF
NA TRBJ1-6 NA TRBV3-1 TGTGCCAGCACCGCATATAATTCACCCCTCCACTTT CASTAYNSPLHF
NA TRBJ2-5 NA TRBV18 TGTGCCAGCTCTCCAACCCCGCGCCAAGAGACCCAGTACTTC CASSPTPRQETQYF
few TRBJ1-1 TRBD1 TRBV24-1 TGTGCCACCAGCACAGGGGGCCTAGAAGCTTTCTTT CATSTGGLEAFF
NA TRBJ2-2 NA TRBV4-2 TGTGCCAGCAGCCAAGATAGGCGGACGCCCCTACCCGGGGAGCTGTTTTTT CASSQDRRTPLPGELFF
few TRBJ1-5 NA TRBV27 TGTGCCAGCAGTTTATCAACCTTAGGCAATCAGCCCCAGCATTTT CASSLSTLGNQPQHF
few TRBJ2-1 TRBD2 TRBV9 TGTGCCAGCAGCGGAGCGGGGGGGGCAGTTAATGAGCAGTTCTTC CASSGAGGAVNEQFF
NA TRBJ2-1 NA TRBV7-2 TGTGCCAGCAGCTCGCCTCGGGACACCTACAATGAGCAGTTCTTC CASSSPRDTYNEQFF
NA TRBJ2-1 TRBD1 TRBV5-8 TGTGCCAGCAGCTTGGAGGGACAGCTCGATGAGCAGTTCTTC CASSLEGQLDEQFF
few TRBJ1-4 TRBD1 TRBV27 TGTGCCAGCAGCCCAGAACAAAACAGGGGGCGTATAGAAAAACTGTTTTTT CASSPEQNRGRIEKLFF
NA TRBJ1-1 NA TRBV7-4 TGTGCCAGCAGCTCACGTGTGGGGCAGCTACACACTGAAGCTTTCTTT CASSSRVGQLHTEAFF
few TRBJ1-2 TRBD1 TRBV5-5 TGTGCCAGCAGCTTTGGGACAGGCCTTGGGGGCTACACCTTC CASSFGTGLGGYTF
NA TRBJ2-3 NA TRBV7-2 TGTGCCAGCAGCTTAGGACTAGTAGATACGCAGTATTTT CASSLGLVDTQYF
few TRBJ2-2 NA TRBV5-1 TGCGCCAGCAGCTTGGATGCGGGGGCGTTCGGGGAGCTGTTTTTT CASSLDAGAFGELFF
NA TRBJ1-1 NA TRBV5-1 TGCGCCAGCAGCTTGGACGTTAGCGGGGAGTTCACTGAAGCTTTCTTT CASSLDVSGEFTEAFF
NA TRBJ2-5 NA TRBV29-1 TGCAGCGGTGAAGGCCAAGAGACCCAGTACTTC CSGEGQETQYF
NA TRBJ2-1 NA TRBV27 TGTGCCAGCAGTGTAGGGGAATCCGATGAGCAGTTCTTC CASSVGESDEQFF
NA TRBJ2-3 TRBD1 TRBV28 TGTGCCAGCAGTTTATCGCGGACAGGGGGCGACGATACGCAGTATTTT CASSLSRTGGDDTQYF
few TRBJ2-6 NA TRBV10-3 TGTGCCATCAGTGATGAGACAGACTATACCTCTGGGGCCAACGTCCTGACTTTC CAISDETDYTSGANVLTF
NA TRBJ2-3 NA TRBV2 TGTGCCAGCAGAACTGCGGGGCACACAGATACGCAGTATTTT CASRTAGHTDTQYF
NA TRBJ1-2 NA TRBV6-1 TGTGCCAGCAGAGAAGGACTCACTAACTATGGCTACACCTTC CASREGLTNYGYTF
few TRBJ1-2 NA TRBV24-1 TGTGCCACCAATCCCGGAGGATCCAACTATGGCTACACCTTC CATNPGGSNYGYTF
many TRBJ2-3 NA TRBV30 TGTGCCTGGAGTGTACAGAGAGATACGCAGTATTTT CAWSVQRDTQYF
NA TRBJ2-1 NA TRBV6-5 TGTGCCAGCAGTTACTCGCGGACAGCCTACAATGAGCAGTTCTTC CASSYSRTAYNEQFF
few TRBJ1-2 NA TRBV28 TGTGCCAGCAGCCTCCGGACTGGTGGCTACACCTTC CASSLRTGGYTF
NA TRBJ2-1 NA TRBV2 TGTGCCAGCAGGACTATGGATGAGCAGTTCTTC CASRTMDEQFF
NA TRBJ1-2 TRBD1 TRBV2 TGTGCCAGCATTTACAGGGGGCCCCCCGATGGCTACACCTTC CASIYRGPPDGYTF
NA TRBJ1-1 TRBD1 TRBV7-2 TGTGCCAGCAGCCGGGGACAGGAGAACACTGAAGCTTTCTTT CASSRGQENTEAFF
few TRBJ2-3 TRBD2 TRBV11-2 TGTGCCAGCGGACTAGCGCGGGCAGATACGCAGTATTTT CASGLARADTQYF
NA TRBJ2-7 TRBD2 TRBV25-1 TGTGCCAGCAGTGAAAGGGGAGGGGATGAGCAGTACTTC CASSERGGDEQYF